The rows below give T cell receptor beta chains drawn from one sample of a study of blood T cells in healthy people across ages. TCRdb independently ran MiXCR on the 5' RACE reads; one entry per CDR3 protein. Among 600,000 to 900,000 distinct CDR3 sequences, roughly 25% were seen once, and the ten largest hold around 3%. Another study also made use of these data, one on T cells of mothers and their children.

The sample taken for sequencing was blood. All receptors come from a boy between 10 and 17 years old in good health. CDR3s include the opening cysteine and the closing phenylalanine or tryptophan. A D gene is named only where the DNA matches it firmly. Clone size is given for some rows only: seen once, a few or many times, or a class if the clone is expanded.

V gene,J gene,D gene,clone size,CDR3 DNA,CDR3 protein
TRBV2,TRBJ2-3,-,-,TGTGCCCCCGACACGGTGGGCACAGATACGCAGTATTTT,CAPDTVGTDTQYF
TRBV4-1,TRBJ1-5,-,-,TGCGCCAGCAGCCAAGATGGGCGGCAGCCCCAGCATTTT,CASSQDGRQPQHF
TRBV6-5,TRBJ2-1,-,-,TGTGCCAGCACAAGGCAGGGAAGGGATGAGCAGTTCTTC,CASTRQGRDEQFF
TRBV24-1,TRBJ2-5,-,-,TGTGCCACCAGTGCGGTAGGGGGAGAGACCCAGTACTTC,CATSAVGGETQYF
TRBV28,TRBJ1-2,-,-,TGTGCCAGCAGTTTTTCTGGCGGGCCAAGAGGTTACACCTTC,CASSFSGGPRGYTF
TRBV10-3,TRBJ2-1,TRBD2,-,TGTGCCATCAGTGAATCTTTGACTAGCGGGGGCAGTGAGCAGTTCTTC,CAISESLTSGGSEQFF
TRBV28,TRBJ2-6,-,few,TGTGCCAGCGAGGTAACCCGCGGGGCCAACGTCCTGACTTTC,CASEVTRGANVLTF
TRBV5-1,TRBJ1-2,-,many,TGCGCCAGCAGCCCCGAAGGGGGGGTTACTTCTAACTATGGCTACACCTTC,CASSPEGGVTSNYGYTF
TRBV7-6,TRBJ2-3,-,-,TGTGCCAGCAGCTCAATGACCAGCACAGATACGCAGTATTTT,CASSSMTSTDTQYF
TRBV6-1,TRBJ2-1,-,-,TGTGCCAGCAGTGAAGCCCAGGACAATGAGCAGTTCTTC,CASSEAQDNEQFF
TRBV10-3,TRBJ2-2,-,-,TGTGTCATCAGTGACCCCCCGAACACCGGGGAGCTGTTTTTT,CVISDPPNTGELFF
TRBV2,TRBJ2-5,-,-,TGTGCCAGCAGTGAACAGGGAGAGGGGGAGACCCAGTACTTC,CASSEQGEGETQYF
TRBV2,TRBJ2-2,-,few,TGTGCCAGCAGTGACCCCGTAGACACCGGGGAGCTGTTTTTT,CASSDPVDTGELFF
TRBV6-2/TRBV6-3,TRBJ1-2,-,-,TGTGCCAGCAGTTACTCGGGAGAGGGTTACGGCTACACCTTC,CASSYSGEGYGYTF
TRBV6-1,TRBJ2-7,-,-,TGTGCCAGCAAGCACCAGGGCTACGAGCAGTACTTC,CASKHQGYEQYF
TRBV12-3/TRBV12-4,TRBJ2-4,-,-,TGTGCCAGCAGCTCCGCGGGTGATGGTAGTAACATTCAGTACTTC,CASSSAGDGSNIQYF
TRBV28,TRBJ2-5,-,-,TGTGCCAGCAGTTTCGGTTGGGAGACCCAGTACTTC,CASSFGWETQYF
TRBV5-1,TRBJ2-5,-,few,TGCGCCAGCAGCTTGATAGACAGGACGGATGTCCAAGAGACCCAGTACTTC,CASSLIDRTDVQETQYF
TRBV7-9,TRBJ1-1,-,few,TGTGCCAGCAGCTTAGCTGGGTCCGATGAAGCTTTCTTT,CASSLAGSDEAFF
TRBV4-1,TRBJ2-4,-,-,TGCGCCAGCAGCCAAGTGGGACGGAGGGTGGAGGCCAAAAACATTCAGTACTTC,CASSQVGRRVEAKNIQYF
TRBV10-3,TRBJ2-5,-,-,TGTGCCAAGGCTAAGGAGGAGACCCAGTACTTC,CAKAKEETQYF
TRBV12-3/TRBV12-4,TRBJ1-5,TRBD1,-,TGTGCCAGCAGCCCGGCCGACAGGGGGAGTAATCAGCCCCAGCATTTT,CASSPADRGSNQPQHF
TRBV6-6,TRBJ1-6,-,-,TGTGCCAGCAGTTACTCCGACCCCAGGGACGGATCACCCCTCCACTTT,CASSYSDPRDGSPLHF
TRBV5-1,TRBJ2-1,TRBD2,-,TGCGCCAGCAGCCCACGCCCCGGGACTAGCGGCCTCAAGGAGCAGTTCTTC,CASSPRPGTSGLKEQFF
TRBV12-3/TRBV12-4,TRBJ2-2,-,-,TGTGCCAGCAAGCGGAACACCGGGGAGCTGTTTTTT,CASKRNTGELFF
TRBV28,TRBJ2-1,-,-,TGTGCCAGCAGTTTATATCGTAGACCCGAGATGTACAATGAGCAGTTCTTC,CASSLYRRPEMYNEQFF
TRBV2,TRBJ1-5,TRBD1,-,TGTGCCAGCAGCACAGGGGTTCAGCCCCAGCATTTT,CASSTGVQPQHF
TRBV6-6,TRBJ1-3,TRBD1,few,TGTGCCAGCAGATCCGGGACAGTCGTCTCTGGAAACACCATATATTTT,CASRSGTVVSGNTIYF
TRBV5-1,TRBJ1-1,-,many,TGCGCCAGCAGCCCAGACAGTAACACTGAAGCTTTCTTT,CASSPDSNTEAFF
TRBV27,TRBJ2-1,-,few,TGTGCCAGCAGTCTTCTTTTCAGGGGGGCCGATTCTAATGAGCAGTTCTTC,CASSLLFRGADSNEQFF
TRBV7-3,TRBJ1-1,TRBD1,-,TGTGCCAGCAGCTTTGGGACAGGGGATGAAGCTTTCTTT,CASSFGTGDEAFF
TRBV6-2/TRBV6-3,TRBJ2-5,-,once,TGTGCCAGCAGTTACGAGGCCCAAGAGACCCAGTACTTC,CASSYEAQETQYF
TRBV7-2,TRBJ2-7,TRBD2,-,TGTGCCAGCAGCTTACGTCCGGGAGGGGATTACGAGCAGTACTTC,CASSLRPGGDYEQYF
TRBV3-1,TRBJ2-5,-,-,TGTGCCAGTAGCCAGGGCCTAGAGACCCAGTACTTC,CASSQGLETQYF
TRBV20-1,TRBJ1-5,-,few,TGCAGTGCCAAACCGAGGGTGGGTAATCAGCCCCAGCATTTT,CSAKPRVGNQPQHF
TRBV3-1,TRBJ2-2,-,once,TGTGCCAGCAGCCAAGATAGAGCGACAGGTAACACCGGGGAGCTGTTTTTT,CASSQDRATGNTGELFF
TRBV7-3,TRBJ2-3,-,-,TGTGCCAGCAGCCCGACAACTAGCAAAGATACGCAGTATTTT,CASSPTTSKDTQYF
TRBV5-1,TRBJ1-6,TRBD1,-,TGCGCCAGCAGCGAACCGGGACAGGGACCACTCAATTCACCCCTCCACTTT,CASSEPGQGPLNSPLHF
TRBV10-3,TRBJ1-5,TRBD1,-,TGTGCCATCAGTGGGACAGGTAATAGCAATCAGCCCCAGCATTTT,CAISGTGNSNQPQHF
TRBV29-1,TRBJ2-5,TRBD1,few,TGCAGCGTTGAGGACAGGGGGCGCTTCGAGACCCAGTACTTC,CSVEDRGRFETQYF
TRBV5-5,TRBJ2-5,-,few,TGTGCCAGCAGCCTTCCGATGGGGGGGCGAGTTGGAGAGACCCAGTACTTC,CASSLPMGGRVGETQYF